The source of this TCR beta chain is a study of identical twins. At least ten counts were recorded for this clonotype. MiXCR, run by TCRdb on the 5' RACE reads, gives a single entry per CDR3 protein. The data hold about 240,000 distinct CDR3 sequences, with 12% observed a single time. Trimming took 2 bases from V and 1 from J, leaving 15 bases between them. Looked up from germline, CDR1 is MRHNA and CDR2 is SNTAGT. CDR3 size: 18 residues. This sample was shared with a second study, whose subject was yellow fever vaccine responses in identical twins.

Specimen: memory (CD45RO+) T cells sorted from blood. The clonotype was recovered from a woman aged 18 to 35 in good health. The chain employs TRBV6-4 and TRBJ2-6; a possible D gene is TRBD2 (7 bases). The CDR3, as DNA: TGTGCCAGCAGTGACGGAATAGGGGGGGAATCTGGGGCCAACGTCCTGACTTTC. Amino acids: CASSDGIGGESGANVLTF.